This TCR beta chain was recorded in a study of shared clonotypes between healthy human individuals. Study-level results: Having only a few donors restricted how much genetic and exposure-history diversity was captured. Clonotypes that were shared across a handful of donors made up 4% to 6% of naive CD4 clonotypes.

Those who donated, Caucasian adults without exception, all lived in Nashville, Tennessee. TCRdb's table, derived via immunoSEQ multiplex PCR, lists solely in-frame clones and lacks some. In the table there are 2 million to 2.5 million clones, almost 96% of which are singletons. This clone was counted once. Its antigen is not identified. This sequence was found in a man aged 18 to 30 in good health. The sequenced sample was naive CD4+ T cells sorted from blood. Indicated subset: CD45RA+ positively selected.

The CDR3 nucleotides are TGCAGCGTTAAGGGGAATGGCTACACCTTC. The encoded protein is CSVKGNGYTF. The chain uses TRBV29-1 and TRBJ1-2, with a tentative D call TRBD1 (5 bases). Per the germline V gene, CDR1 is SQVTM and CDR2 is ANQGSEA. This CDR3 spans 10 amino acids. The V gene lost 5 bases and the J gene lost 6 bases, with 7 bases spanning the gap.